The present T cell receptor (beta chain) was sequenced within a study of blood T cell repertoires in COVID-19. The overall study: Samples representing acute and convalescent COVID-19 were sourced from the United States, Italy and Spain. In each case, the material was cDNA or gDNA derived from T cells, B-cell-depleted T cells, or PBMCs.

This clone was seen a single time. Original data processing: Reference gene primers were amplified, and this amplification served to estimate nucleated cell counts. The assay was immunoSEQ multiplex PCR, and TCRdb's table has in-frame clones only and misses some. The D gene and trimming were derived from the DNA, and the V and J assignments and clone size from that table. The sample contains some 27,000 clones, around 85% of which appear only once. Germline V gives CDR1 SGHAT, CDR2 FQNNGV. The CDR3 loop spans 13 amino acids. The V gene lost 6 bases and the J gene lost 2 bases, with 10 bases spanning the gap.

This TCR was sampled from a human donor in a cohort sampled during active COVID-19. Sequenced input: peripheral blood. This rearrangement joins TRBV11-2 to TRBJ2-5; tentatively, D is TRBD1 (6 bases). The CDR3 region has the DNA TGTGCCAGCAGGCCCCAGGGGCAAGAGACCCAGTACTTC. This gives the protein CASRPQGQETQYF.